This TCR beta chain was recovered during a study of shared clonotypes between healthy human individuals. Study in general: CD4 naive and memory got three plates each, CD8 naive two, CD8 memory one. Study observations and caveats: Naive subsets generally exceeded memory subsets in estimated richness. Blood alone was sampled, and tissue repertoires likely differ.

Germline V lookup: CDR1 MGHRA, CDR2 YSYEKL. V was cut by 0 bases and J by 2 bases, with 20 bases left in between. The CDR3 totals 19 residues. Genomic DNA of each subset was evenly split across several immunoSEQ plates. Using immunoSEQ multiplex PCR, the repertoire was profiled, and TCRdb retains in-frame clones only, with some absent. The sample consists of millions of clones, 90% to 95% of them appearing once. Notes on this clone: No antigen is known for it.

The source material was naive CD4+ T cells sorted from blood. Noted subset: CD45RA+ positively selected. The V call is TRBV4-1, the J call TRBJ1-5, with D possibly matching TRBD1 (6 bases). The sequence derives from a man aged 18 to 29 in good health. CDR3 amino acids: CASSQDTDPGRGGNQPQHF. In DNA, the CDR3 is TGCGCCAGCAGCCAAGATACCGATCCGGGCAGGGGAGGCAATCAGCCCCAGCATTTT.